The following is a T cell receptor beta chain sequence with its context. What it recognizes is unknown. Described time point: late sampling 161 to 241 days after vaccination in a few convalescent patients. Treatment: roughly ten-day PBMC culture with coronavirus spike peptide pools or control peptides (ViraFEST assay). T cells were expanded with peptide pools, and expanded clonotypes were identified by TCR sequencing. Every positive PCR date fell between March and December 2020, earlier than the US Alpha, Beta and Delta variants. These data belong to a study of vaccination and CD4 T cells after COVID-19. Study-wide context: Two of the convalescents were Hispanic, and the group consisted of six males and four females. Typically, post-vaccine samples were obtained a median 72 days after dose two, within a range of 14 to 241.

Cultured CD4+ T cell DNA underwent sequencing with the Oncomine TCR Beta short-read assay. TCRdb processed the PCR reads anew with MiXCR; each CDR3 protein has one entry. Here the sample spans roughly 15,000 distinct CDR3 sequences, 40% to 65% being singletons. CDR1 is DFQATT and CDR2 is SNEGSKA in the germline V gene (reference sequence). The CDR3 consists of 13 residues. V lost 7 bases, J lost 1 base, and 13 bases lay in between. The chain recombines TRBV20-1 with TRBJ2-5; tentatively, D is TRBD2 (5 bases). The clonotype was recovered from a human donor who had recovered from COVID-19. Source: CD4+ T cells from blood, cultured in vitro, taken about 7 months after SARS-CoV-2 vaccination. This CDR3 is CSVRTVTQETQYF. The CDR3 nucleotides read TGCAGTGTTCGGACTGTCACCCAAGAGACCCAGTACTTC.